The clone carrying this TCR beta chain was seen at least ten times. Germline CDR1 and CDR2: SGHNT and YYREEE (reference sequence). This CDR3 region has 15 residues. Trimming at V came to 4 bases and at J to 4 bases, leaving 7 bases not matched to a gene. These data come from a study of patients and donors after allogeneic stem cell transplantation. TCRdb passed the RT-PCR reads through MiXCR, listing each CDR3 protein once. Of tens of thousands of distinct CDR3 sequences listed, just under 5% are singletons. The chain couples TRBV5-4 to TRBJ2-1; TRBD2 matches at 8 bases. Source material: blood, either unsorted or a sorted T cell fraction (not recorded which). The clonotype comes from a human donor who was either an allogeneic HSCT recipient or a stem cell or donor lymphocyte infusion donor (not recorded which). It is not recorded whose cells these are; they may come from a transplant donor. The CDR3 reads CASSLSGGGYNEQFF. For the CDR3, the DNA is TGTGCCAGCAGCCTGTCCGGGGGGGGTTACAATGAGCAGTTCTTC.